Listed here are 26 T cell receptor beta chains from one sample, sequenced in a study of radiotherapy plus CTLA-4 blockade in lung cancer (dated by TCRdb to 2016 to 2019). Library preparation was by the immunoSEQ multiplex PCR assay. In its TCRdb copy, this immuneACCESS table keeps in-frame sequences only and misses some clones. Where compared with another copy, unresolved V genes explain less than half of these, and the others have no known cause. The sample records roughly 100,000 clones, roughly 80% of which are singletons. In total, the top ten clones hold around 3.7% of the sample. The sample was peripheral blood, taken from a patient treated with radiotherapy plus ipilimumab. Receptor source: a human donor with non-small cell lung cancer who had a partial response to radiotherapy plus ipilimumab.

The rearrangement uses TRBV4-1 and TRBJ1-4, with a tentative D call TRBD1 (5 bases). The CDR3 spans 15 residues. From germline, CDR1 is MGHRA and CDR2 YSYEKL. The germline V and J ends were trimmed by 1 base and 4 bases, with 10 bases remaining between them. The DNA for the CDR3 is TGCGCCAGCAGCCAAGTGGGGCGGGATAATGAAAAACTGTTTTTT. This codes for CASSQVGRDNEKLFF.

This clone was seen a handful of times. This chain links TRBV2 with TRBJ2-7; D is possibly TRBD2 (7 bases). The ends were cut back, 6 bases at V and 3 bases at J, with 18 bases in the middle. Germline assignment: CDR1 SNHLY and CDR2 FYNNEI. The length of the CDR3 is 15 residues. The CDR3 spells CASSLPRGAIYEQYF. In nucleotides, the CDR3 is TGTGCCAGCAGCCTCCCCCGGGGGGCTATCTACGAGCAGTACTTC.

This clone was observed once. The chain has TRBV11-2 and TRBJ1-1; 7 nucleotides match TRBD1. The trim removed 5 bases at V and 4 bases at J, leaving 10 bases unmatched. The CDR3 is made up of 15 amino acids. Germline V gene sequence: CDR1 SGHAT, CDR2 FQNNGV. CDR3 nucleotide sequence: TGTGCCAGCAGCCAAGGGGGCAGGGGGACCACTGAAGCTTTCTTT. It encodes CASSQGGRGTTEAFF.

The rearrangement uses TRBV5-1 and TRBJ1-2; D possibly corresponds to TRBD1 (6 bases). Trimming pared 4 bases from V and 2 bases from J, leaving 12 bases between. Germline loops: CDR1 SGHRS, CDR2 YFSETQ. The CDR3 spans 14 residues. CDR3 residues: CASSRGQTNYGYTF. CDR3 sequence (DNA): TGCGCCAGCAGCCGAGGACAGACAAACTATGGCTACACCTTC.

A note on this clone: Different DNA sequences within this sample yield the same CDR3. J is TRBJ2-6 and V is TRBV5-1; D is uncertain. Germline loops: CDR1 SGHRS, CDR2 YFSETQ. Trimming cost V 1 base and J 0 bases, with 5 bases left between them. The CDR3 is 15 residues long. For the CDR3, the DNA is TGCGCCAGCAGCTTGCCCAGCTCTGGGGCCAACGTCCTGACTTTC. Protein product: CASSLPSSGANVLTF.

This sequence joins TRBV28 and TRBJ1-1; D is possibly TRBD1 (6 bases). This CDR3 spans 13 amino acids. V was trimmed by 6 bases and J by 11 bases, leaving 19 bases between them. CDR1 MDHEN and CDR2 SYDVKM come from the germline V gene. This CDR3 is CASSTPGQPDAFF. Written as DNA, the CDR3 is TGTGCCAGCAGCACCCCGGGACAACCCGACGCTTTCTTT.

The V and J genes are TRBV5-4 and TRBJ2-5, with 9 bases that match TRBD2. Germline V lookup: CDR1 SGHNT, CDR2 YYREEE (reference sequence). CDR3 length: 15 residues. Germline trimming cut 4 bases from V and 5 bases from J; bases unmatched to any gene: 9. CDR3 loop: CASSQEGLAWETQYF. CDR3 nucleotides: TGTGCCAGCAGCCAAGAGGGACTAGCATGGGAGACCCAGTACTTC.

The rearrangement links TRBV18 to TRBJ2-1; the D is unclear. Per the germline V gene, CDR1 is KGHSH and CDR2 is LQKENI. The CDR3 extends over 16 amino acids. V shed 3 bases and J shed 6 bases, with 18 bases lying between them. DNA of the CDR3: TGTGCCAGCTCACCCCCCCGGGTAGAGTCCGGCAATGAGCAGTTCTTC. Amino acid sequence: CASSPPRVESGNEQFF.

The V and J genes are TRBV9 and TRBJ1-3; D is unresolved. The CDR3 has 16 amino acids. The V gene's germline CDR1 is SGDLS and CDR2 YYNGEE. Trimming cost V 0 bases and J 1 base, with 11 bases left between them. The CDR3 loop reads CASSVDAGGSGNTIYF. The CDR3 region has the DNA TGTGCCAGCAGCGTAGATGCAGGAGGATCTGGAAACACCATATATTTT. The whole variable domain, filled in from reference TRBV9 and TRBJ1-3, reads DSGVTQTPKHLITATGQRVTLRCSPRSGDLSVYWYQQSLDQGLQFLIQYYNGEERAKGNILERFSAQQFPDLHSELNLSSLELGDSALYFCASSVDAGGSGNTIYFGEGSWLTVV.

The chain employs TRBV5-1 and TRBJ1-2, with 10 bases fitting TRBD1. The CDR3 consists of 15 residues. Trimming took 5 bases from V and 4 from J; bases not matched to a gene: 8. Germline V lookup: CDR1 SGHRS, CDR2 YFSETQ. The CDR3 nucleotides are TGCGCCAGCAGAGGGGGACAGGGGCATTTCTATGGCTACACCTTC. Translating it yields CASRGGQGHFYGYTF.

The rearrangement uses TRBV28 and TRBJ1-5, with TRBD1 matching over 9 bases. CDR3 length equals 13 residues. With V trimmed by 5 bases and J by 11 bases, 7 bases remained unmatched. Germline V gene sequence: CDR1 MDHEN, CDR2 SYDVKM. CDR3 amino acids: CASSTGQGMAQHF. The CDR3 DNA follows: TGTGCCAGCAGTACTGGACAGGGGATGGCCCAGCATTTT. The full variable domain, with the rest looked up from reference TRBV28 and TRBJ1-5, is DVKVTQSSRYLVKRTGEKVFLECVQDMDHENMFWYRQDPGLGLRLIYFSYDVKMKEKGDIPEGYSVSREKKERFSLILESASTNQTSMYLCASSTGQGMAQHFGDGTRLSIL.

This clone was counted a few times. The chain has TRBV5-6 and TRBJ2-7; 8 bases are shared with TRBD2. CDR3 size: 16 residues. Germline CDR1 SGHDT, CDR2 YYEEEE. The junction had 11 bases not matched to a gene; V was cut back by 0 bases and J by 6 bases. The CDR3 nucleotides read TGTGCCAGCAGCTTGGTTCCGGCGGGAGGCGGGGGCGAGCAGTACTTC. Translated, it gives CASSLVPAGGGGEQYF.

The J gene is TRBJ2-3, the V gene TRBV5-1, with a tentative D call TRBD2 (6 bases). With 7 bases removed from V and 4 bases from J, the gap between germline ends came to 19 bases. The CDR3 is 15 amino acids. Germline CDR1 reads SGHRS; CDR2 reads YFSETQ. The CDR3 spells CASRERTLGPDTQYF. CDR3 DNA: TGCGCCAGCCGGGAGAGGACTCTCGGCCCAGATACGCAGTATTTT.

The chain recombines TRBV5-1 with TRBJ1-2, with D maybe TRBD1 (6 bases). Germline CDR1 is SGHRS and CDR2 is YFSETQ. This CDR3 is 14 amino acids long. V lost 0 bases to trimming and J lost 0 bases, with 6 bases between them. The CDR3, as DNA: TGCGCCAGCAGCTTGGGACAGGCTAACTATGGCTACACCTTC. It is translated as CASSLGQANYGYTF.

J is TRBJ2-1 and V is TRBV2; TRBD2 matches 10 bases. Germline V CDR1 and CDR2: SNHLY, FYNNEI. This CDR3 region has 16 residues. V lost 7 bases to trimming and J lost 3 bases; unmatched junction nucleotides: 9. The CDR3, as DNA: TGTGCCAGCAACCAGGGGGCTAGCGGGAGCTACAATGAGCAGTTCTTC. It yields the protein CASNQGASGSYNEQFF.

The gene calls are TRBV6-1 and TRBJ2-7, with TRBD2 identical over 7 bases. There are 14 residues in the CDR3. V gave up 6 bases and J gave up 3 bases; unmatched junction bases: 8. CDR1 is MNHNS, CDR2 SASEGT, per germline. The DNA of the CDR3 is TGTGCCAGCAGCGAACCCAGGGAGGGCTACGAGCAGTACTTC. It translates to CASSEPREGYEQYF.

The chain carries TRBV18 and TRBJ2-2; weak D call: TRBD2 (5 bases). The CDR3 loop spans 15 amino acids. V gave up 6 bases and J gave up 0 bases, with 11 bases separating them. The germline V gene has CDR1 KGHSH and CDR2 LQKENI. The chain's CDR3 is CASSPPGTNTGELFF. CDR3 DNA sequence: TGTGCCAGCTCCCCTCCGGGGACGAACACCGGGGAGCTGTTTTTT.

The chain employs TRBV7-9 and TRBJ2-1; D may be TRBD2 (6 bases). CDR1 is SEHNR and CDR2 is FQNEAQ in the germline V gene (reference sequence). The length of the CDR3 is 14 residues. The V and J ends lost 2 bases and 9 bases respectively, with 14 bases between them. The DNA of the CDR3 is TGTGCCAGCAGCTTATCCAGCGGGTCCGTTGAGCAGTTCTTC. Translating it yields CASSLSSGSVEQFF.

The chain joins TRBV4-2 to TRBJ2-1; 12 bases are a match to TRBD2. J lost 9 bases, V lost 1 base, and 10 bases had no gene match. CDR3 length equals 17 residues. The germline V gene has CDR1 LGHNA and CDR2 YNFKEQ. CDR3 DNA sequence: TGTGCCAGCAGCCAAGGCCCACCTAGCGGGAGGGCGGCTGAGCAGTTCTTC. Protein: CASSQGPPSGRAAEQFF.

Written as DNA, the CDR3 is TGTGCCAGCAGCCCAGTCGGAGCGGGAAGCTACGAGCAGTACTTC. Translating it yields CASSPVGAGSYEQYF. The genes are TRBV7-2 and TRBJ2-7; 7 nucleotides align to TRBD2. The trim removed 5 bases at V and 3 bases at J, leaving 10 bases unmatched. This CDR3 contains 15 residues. The germline gives CDR1 SGHTA, CDR2 FQGNSA.

The CDR3 coding sequence is TGTGCCAGCAGCGTCGGGACAGGGGGTTACAATGAGCAGTTCTTC. Translating gives CASSVGTGGYNEQFF. The chain links TRBV9 to TRBJ2-1; 11 nucleotides agree with TRBD1. After removal of 2 bases from V and 4 bases from J, the junction contained 2 bases not matched to a gene. The CDR3 covers 15 residues. Germline CDR1 and CDR2: SGDLS and YYNGEE.

The V gene is TRBV7-6, the J gene TRBJ1-3; TRBD1 aligns across 8 bases. The CDR3 is 16 amino acids. The V gene end was trimmed by 5 bases and the J gene end by 1 base; junction bases not matched to a gene: 7. CDR1 and CDR2 from the germline V gene are SGHVS and FNYEAQ. CDR3 coding DNA: TGTGCCAGCAGCCTTCCGGGACAGGAATCTGGAAACACCATATATTTT. It translates to CASSLPGQESGNTIYF.

This chain joins TRBV7-7 and TRBJ2-6; the D is unclear. V lost 5 bases and J 0 bases, leaving 8 bases between the germline ends. The length of the CDR3 is 15 residues. Germline V gene sequence: CDR1 SSHAT, CDR2 FNYEAQ (reference sequence). CDR3 coding DNA: TGTGCCAGCAGCCCCCTACCCTCTGGGGCCAACGTCCTGACTTTC. It encodes CASSPLPSGANVLTF.

The chain joins TRBV6-5 to TRBJ2-7; 7 positions match TRBD1. The CDR3 runs to 13 residues. Germline-derived CDR1 and CDR2 are MNHEY and SVGAGI. The V gene end was trimmed by 4 bases and the J gene end by 7 bases; junction bases not matched to a gene: 7. CDR3 DNA: TGTGCCAGCAGTTCCGGACAGGCGAGGGAGCAGTACTTC. Residues: CASSSGQAREQYF.

The chain links TRBV6-6 to TRBJ2-5, with D perhaps TRBD1 (7 bases). This CDR3 spans 13 amino acids. V was clipped by 7 bases and J by 5 bases, with 14 bases between them. Germline V gives CDR1 MNHNY, CDR2 SVGAGI (reference sequence). CDR3 DNA sequence: TGTGCCAGCACCCCTCCAGGGGGGGAGACCCAGTACTTC. Protein product: CASTPPGGETQYF.

This chain joins TRBV4-1 and TRBJ2-2; 13 nucleotides align to TRBD2. V shed 3 bases and J 7 bases; nucleotides not matched to a gene: 5. The CDR3 spans 16 residues. Germline V gene data show CDR1 as MGHRA and CDR2 as YSYEKL. CDR3 sequence (DNA): TGCGCCAGCAGCCAGACTAGCGGGAGGAGAAACGGGGAGCTGTTTTTT. Its protein product is CASSQTSGRRNGELFF.